These 25 T cell receptor beta chains were sequenced from one sample in a study of graft-versus-host responses after intestinal transplantation. Intraepithelial and lamina propria lymphocytes were released after the graft tissue was processed. The repertoire was sequenced with immunoSEQ multiplex PCR; TCRdb's copy has only in-frame clones and lacks some. The sample holds approximately 5,700 clones, under 80% seen once. Sequenced material: ileum tissue, taken about 240 days after intestinal transplant. These receptors were taken from a human patient who received an intestinal transplant, so some T cells may come from the graft donor.

The V and J genes are TRBV6-9 and TRBJ1-2; 9 bases agree with TRBD1. The CDR3 sequence is 16 residues long. The J segment lost 6 bases and the V segment lost 3 bases, leaving 11 bases of the junction unmatched. Germline values: CDR1 MNHGY, CDR2 SVAAGI. CDR3 loop: CASSYTNRDRVNGYTF. As DNA, the CDR3 is TGTGCCAGCAGTTACACAAACCGGGACAGGGTAAATGGCTACACCTTC.

This clone was picked up a small number of times. The chain recombines TRBV19 with TRBJ1-4; D possibly corresponds to TRBD1 (5 bases). Germline V CDR1 and CDR2: LNHDA, SQIVND (reference sequence). This CDR3 has 13 residues. With 7 bases removed from V and 13 bases from J, the gap between germline ends came to 19 bases. The CDR3 coding sequence is TGTGCCAGTAATTCCAGGGATAGGGAGAGACTGTTTTTT. It is translated as CASNSRDRERLFF.

This chain uses TRBV6-4 with TRBJ2-5, with 8 bases fitting TRBD2. V shed 2 bases, J shed 0 bases, and the junction held 8 bases outside the gene matches. Germline lookup yields CDR1 MRHNA and CDR2 SNTAGT. The CDR3 is 17 residues long. This CDR3 reads CASSDLVSGEYQETQYF. CDR3 sequence (DNA): TGTGCCAGCAGTGACCTGGTTAGCGGGGAGTACCAAGAGACCCAGTACTTC.

This clone has more than one count but fewer than ten. This chain uses TRBV7-4 with TRBJ1-3; D is uncertain. The CDR3 length is 14 residues. Germline V gives CDR1 SGHVT, CDR2 SQSDAQ. Trimming took 2 bases from V and 0 from J, leaving 5 bases between them. The CDR3 is CASSLTGSGNTIYF. CDR3 DNA: TGTGCCAGCAGCTTAACGGGCTCTGGAAACACCATATATTTT.

The rearrangement links TRBV20-1 to TRBJ2-7; weak D call: TRBD1 (5 bases). The CDR3 is 11 amino acids. Germline loops: CDR1 DFQATT, CDR2 SNEGSKA (reference sequence). The V end lost 5 bases, the J end lost 5 bases, and 10 bases lay between the germline ends. The CDR3 DNA reads TGCAGTGCTCTCTTGGGGCACGAGCAGTACTTC. Amino acids: CSALLGHEQYF.

This clone was observed once. This chain joins TRBV28 and TRBJ1-6, with D possibly TRBD1 on 6 matching bases. CDR1 is MDHEN, CDR2 SYDVKM, per germline. Trimming cost V 9 bases and J 0 bases, with 12 bases left between them. The CDR3 sequence is 15 residues long. Written as DNA, the CDR3 is TGTGCCAGTAAACAGGGAGGCTCCTATAATTCACCCCTCCACTTT. It encodes CASKQGGSYNSPLHF.

The chain links TRBV6-1 to TRBJ2-2; D gene unclear. Trimming took off 6 bases at V and 0 bases at J, with 8 bases between the two ends. The CDR3 length is 14 residues. Germline CDR1 reads MNHNS; CDR2 reads SASEGT. This CDR3 is CASREHTNTGELFF. The CDR3 coding sequence is TGTGCCAGCAGGGAGCATACGAACACCGGGGAGCTGTTTTTT.

The V call is TRBV10-3, the J call TRBJ2-3; 7 positions agree with TRBD2. Germline V gives CDR1 ENHRY, CDR2 SYGVKD. The junction had 8 bases not matched to a gene; V was cut back by 8 bases and J by 3 bases. This CDR3 is built from 14 residues. CDR3 loop: CAIGGRRGTDTQYF. DNA of the CDR3: TGTGCCATCGGAGGGAGGCGGGGGACAGATACGCAGTATTTT.

This chain connects TRBV6-5 to TRBJ2-1, with TRBD2 matching over 9 bases. The length of the CDR3 is 15 residues. CDR1 is MNHEY and CDR2 is SVGAGI in the germline V gene. The trim removed 2 bases at V and 5 bases at J, leaving 4 bases unmatched. The DNA of the CDR3 is TGTGCCAGCAGTTACGCGGGGGGGCCTAACAATGAGCAGTTCTTC. Protein: CASSYAGGPNNEQFF.

The chain combines TRBV2 with TRBJ1-2; 9 nucleotides agree with TRBD1. Germline V gene data show CDR1 as SNHLY and CDR2 as FYNNEI. This CDR3 spans 16 amino acids. V lost 2 bases and J lost 4; bases outside the gene matches: 8. Here the CDR3 DNA reads TGTGCCAGCAGTGAAACAGGGGGCGCTTTTTCCTATGGCTACACCTTC. Amino acids: CASSETGGAFSYGYTF.

This chain connects TRBV27 to TRBJ2-6; D is uncertain. Germline lookup yields CDR1 MNHEY and CDR2 SMNVEV (reference sequence). This CDR3 is built from 14 residues. Trimming left V 5 bases short and J 0 bases short, with 5 bases between. The CDR3 region is CASSPASGANVLTF. CDR3 nucleotide sequence: TGTGCCAGCAGTCCCGCCTCTGGGGCCAACGTCCTGACTTTC.

This chain links TRBV30 with TRBJ1-4; D is uncertain. This CDR3 is built from 15 residues. Germline assignment: CDR1 GTSNPN and CDR2 SVGIG (reference sequence). Trimming shortened V by 0 bases and J by 4 bases, and 12 bases separated the two germline ends. CDR3 DNA: TGTGCCTGGAGTGTACCTCTAGGGAATAATGAAAAACTGTTTTTT. Amino acids: CAWSVPLGNNEKLFF.

The sample holds a few counts of this clone. The CDR3 DNA is TGTGCCAGCAGTTTATCCAGGGGAGGTGGTGAAAAACTGTTTTTT. Translated: CASSLSRGGGEKLFF. The chain combines TRBV28 with TRBJ1-4, with D perhaps matching TRBD1 (6 bases). V lost 1 base, J lost 7 bases, and 13 bases lay in between. From germline, CDR1 is MDHEN and CDR2 SYDVKM. This CDR3 has 15 amino acids.

The chain recombines TRBV11-1 with TRBJ1-4; D is ambiguous. V was clipped by 1 base and J by 8 bases, with 11 bases between them. Germline CDR1 is SGHAT and CDR2 is FQDESV (reference sequence). This CDR3 region has 14 residues. This CDR3 is CASSLGFVGEKLFF. The CDR3 DNA reads TGTGCCAGCAGCTTAGGTTTTGTGGGCGAAAAACTGTTTTTT.

This chain connects TRBV6-5 to TRBJ2-7; D remains unclear. The V gene's germline CDR1 is MNHEY and CDR2 SVGAGI. This CDR3 contains 13 residues. V lost 5 bases, J lost 2 bases, and 10 bases lay in between. The CDR3 is CASSERLAYEQYF. CDR3 nucleotides: TGTGCCAGCAGTGAACGGCTCGCCTACGAGCAGTACTTC.

This clone came up once. This sequence joins TRBV27 and TRBJ2-3; 7 positions match TRBD2. CDR1 MNHEY and CDR2 SMNVEV come from the germline V gene (reference sequence). The length of the CDR3 is 15 residues. Trimming at V came to 5 bases and at J to 0 bases, leaving 5 bases not matched to a gene. The CDR3 DNA is TGTGCCAGCAGTCCCCGACTAGCCAGCACAGATACGCAGTATTTT. It codes for CASSPRLASTDTQYF.

The rearrangement uses TRBV2 and TRBJ2-7; the D gene is possibly TRBD2 (5 bases). V gave up 3 bases and J gave up 7 bases, with 16 bases separating them. The CDR3 extends over 14 amino acids. The germline gives CDR1 SNHLY, CDR2 FYNNEI. The CDR3 bases are TGTGCCAGCAGTGAGAGGAGTTATACGGGGGAGCAGTACTTC. It encodes CASSERSYTGEQYF.

The chain links TRBV5-1 to TRBJ1-1; tentative D call: TRBD1 (6 bases). The CDR3 loop spans 15 amino acids. Germline V gene sequence: CDR1 SGHRS, CDR2 YFSETQ. Trimming stripped 4 bases from V and 1 base from J, with 14 bases between. The CDR3 sequence is CASSTLGGWNTEAFF. CDR3 nucleotides: TGCGCCAGCAGCACCCTCGGGGGCTGGAACACTGAAGCTTTCTTT.

CDR3 amino acids: CASSENRGPYEQYF. The CDR3 DNA reads TGTGCCAGCAGTGAAAACAGGGGGCCCTACGAGCAGTACTTC. This chain joins TRBV6-5 and TRBJ2-7, with 9 bases lining up with TRBD1. The CDR3 spans 14 residues. J gave up 2 bases and V 5 bases, and 4 bases lay outside the gene matches. The V gene's germline CDR1 is MNHEY and CDR2 SVGAGI.

This clone was seen only a few times. The chain carries TRBV7-9 and TRBJ1-4; D ambiguous. Trimming cost V 1 base and J 4 bases, with 7 bases left between them. Germline-derived CDR1 and CDR2 are SEHNR and FQNEAQ (reference sequence). The CDR3 is made up of 14 amino acids. CDR3 nucleotides: TGTGCCAGCAGCTTAGAACGGATTAATGAAAAACTGTTTTTT. Protein sequence: CASSLERINEKLFF.

The gene calls are TRBV5-1 and TRBJ2-2; weak D call: TRBD1 (6 bases). Germline CDR1 is SGHRS and CDR2 is YFSETQ. Between the trimmed V and J ends, which lost 7 bases and 4 bases, there was a span of 14 bases. CDR3 length: 14 residues. The CDR3 nucleotides are TGCGCCAGCGGACAGTCGAGAGCCACCGGGGAGCTGTTTTTT. This gives the protein CASGQSRATGELFF.

The chain uses TRBV4-3 and TRBJ1-5; D is possibly TRBD1 (6 bases). The CDR3 runs 15 residues. Per the germline V gene, CDR1 is LGHNA and CDR2 is YSLEER. Trimming took off 4 bases at V and 5 bases at J, with 15 bases between the two ends. CDR3 sequence: CASSLESGGHQPQHF. CDR3 DNA: TGCGCCAGCAGCCTCGAGTCGGGGGGCCATCAGCCCCAGCATTTT.

This chain joins TRBV29-1 and TRBJ1-2, with a tentative D call TRBD1 (6 bases). This CDR3 is 13 amino acids long. In germline, CDR1 is SQVTM, CDR2 ANQGSEA. V was trimmed by 2 bases and J by 3 bases, leaving 10 bases between them. The CDR3 protein is CSVETGSYYGYTF. The CDR3 nucleotides are TGCAGCGTTGAAACAGGGAGCTACTATGGCTACACCTTC.

This rearrangement joins TRBV27 to TRBJ2-7; 7 nucleotides align to TRBD2. Germline CDR1 is MNHEY and CDR2 is SMNVEV (reference sequence). V shed 4 bases, J shed 3 bases, and the junction held 9 bases outside the gene matches. The CDR3 totals 15 residues. For the CDR3, the DNA is TGTGCCAGCAGTTCCCCGTCGGGGGGAATCTACGAGCAGTACTTC. Its protein product is CASSSPSGGIYEQYF.

This clone was seen only a few times. The chain recombines TRBV5-1 with TRBJ1-1, with D unresolved. Trimming removed 4 bases at V and 0 bases at J, with 10 bases between. The CDR3 length is 14 residues. Germline-derived CDR1 and CDR2 are SGHRS and YFSETQ. CDR3 nucleotide sequence: TGCGCCAGCAGCGTGCAGAGCATGAACACTGAAGCTTTCTTT. Translated, it gives CASSVQSMNTEAFF.